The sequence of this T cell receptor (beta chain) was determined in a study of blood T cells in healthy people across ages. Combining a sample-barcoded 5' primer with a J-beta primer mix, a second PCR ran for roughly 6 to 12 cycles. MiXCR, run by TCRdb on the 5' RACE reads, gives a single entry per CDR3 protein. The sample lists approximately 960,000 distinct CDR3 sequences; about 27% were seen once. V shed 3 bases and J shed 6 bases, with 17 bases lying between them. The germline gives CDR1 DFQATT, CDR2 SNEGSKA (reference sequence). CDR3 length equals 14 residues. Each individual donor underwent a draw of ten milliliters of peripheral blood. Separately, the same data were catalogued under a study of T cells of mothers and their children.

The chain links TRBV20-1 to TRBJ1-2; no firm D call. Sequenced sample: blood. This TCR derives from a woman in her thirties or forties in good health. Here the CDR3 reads CSARMDGRTDGYTF. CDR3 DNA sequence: TGCAGTGCTAGGATGGACGGAAGAACGGATGGCTACACCTTC.